Below, 26 T cell receptor beta chains from the same sample are listed, as sequenced in a study of shared clonotypes between healthy human individuals. The assay was immunoSEQ multiplex PCR, and TCRdb's table has in-frame clones only and misses some. The repertoire includes just under 350,000 clones, about 73% of them detected once, and about 10% sits in the top ten. The sequenced sample was memory CD4+ T cells sorted from blood. Subset described: CD45RA-negative fraction. The receptors stem from a man aged 25 to 40 in good health.

This chain connects TRBV9 to TRBJ1-3, with a tentative D call TRBD1 (5 bases). V was clipped by 3 bases and J by 2 bases, with 15 bases between them. CDR1 is SGDLS, CDR2 YYNGEE, per germline. The CDR3 has 16 residues. The CDR3 spells CASSANQGGAGNTIYF. CDR3 bases: TGTGCCAGCAGCGCCAACCAGGGAGGAGCTGGAAACACCATATATTTT.

This chain uses TRBV6-1 with TRBJ2-6; D possibly corresponds to TRBD1 (5 bases). The CDR3 spans 15 residues. The germline CDR1 and CDR2 sequences are MNHNS and SASEGT. The germline V and J ends were trimmed by 6 bases and 2 bases, with 11 bases remaining between them. This chain's CDR3 is CASRAVRAGANVLTF. The DNA for the CDR3 is TGTGCCAGCAGGGCGGTCAGGGCTGGGGCCAACGTCCTGACTTTC.

The chain combines TRBV4-1 with TRBJ1-5; D call uncertain. Trimming stripped 0 bases from V and 0 bases from J, with 12 bases between. Germline CDR1 MGHRA, CDR2 YSYEKL. This CDR3 is 17 amino acids long. The CDR3 region is CASSQDGTPISNQPQHF. In DNA, the CDR3 is TGCGCCAGCAGCCAAGATGGTACACCGATTAGCAATCAGCCCCAGCATTTT.

The chain combines TRBV7-2 with TRBJ2-1; 9 positions match TRBD2. The V gene's germline CDR1 is SGHTA and CDR2 FQGNSA. CDR3 length: 17 amino acids. J lost 9 bases, V lost 3 bases, and 15 bases had no gene match. In DNA, the CDR3 is TGTGCCAGCAGCTTTTTTAGCGGGAGTATGAGGTCAGGTGAGCAGTTCTTC. Residues: CASSFFSGSMRSGEQFF.

The CDR3: CASSKGTGVTEAFF. CDR3 DNA: TGCGCCAGCAGCAAGGGGACAGGTGTGACTGAAGCTTTCTTT. The rearrangement joins TRBV5-1 to TRBJ1-1, with 8 bases fitting TRBD1. CDR3 length: 14 residues. In germline, CDR1 is SGHRS, CDR2 YFSETQ. V was pared by 4 bases and J by 5 bases, with 7 bases of the junction left unmatched.

This clone was counted once. The rearrangement uses TRBV28 and TRBJ2-5; no clear D. The CDR3 has 12 amino acids. Trimming pared 5 bases from V and 5 bases from J, leaving 9 bases between. The germline gives CDR1 MDHEN, CDR2 SYDVKM. The CDR3 DNA reads TGTGCCAGCAGTGACGGTTTTGAGACCCAGTACTTC. As protein: CASSDGFETQYF.

V usage is TRBV10-2 and J usage is TRBJ2-3; weak D call: TRBD1 (5 bases). The CDR3 is 15 residues long. Trimming shortened V by 3 bases and J by 1 base, and 11 bases separated the two germline ends. Germline CDR1 WSHSY, CDR2 SAAADI. CDR3 nucleotides: TGCGCCAGCAGTGATCAGGGCACGGGCACAGATACGCAGTATTTT. Amino acid sequence: CASSDQGTGTDTQYF.

The chain combines TRBV14 with TRBJ1-1; D is unresolved. The V end lost 1 base, the J end lost 7 bases, and 10 bases lay between the germline ends. This CDR3 contains 13 residues. Germline-derived CDR1 and CDR2 are SGHDN and FVKESK. This chain's CDR3 is CASSQARGGEAFF. The CDR3 DNA sequence: TGTGCCAGCAGCCAAGCGAGAGGCGGTGAAGCTTTCTTT.

The gene calls are TRBV27 and TRBJ2-7, with unresolved D. There are 11 residues in the CDR3. Trimming removed 10 bases at V and 5 bases at J, with 12 bases between. The germline V gene encodes CDR1 MNHEY and CDR2 SMNVEV (reference sequence). The CDR3 DNA reads TGTGCCATACCCCACCGCCACGAGCAGTACTTC. It encodes CAIPHRHEQYF.

V gene TRBV7-8 combines with J gene TRBJ1-1, with TRBD1 matching over 9 bases. The germline V gene encodes CDR1 SGHVS and CDR2 FQNEAQ. The CDR3 contains 17 residues. The J segment lost 3 bases and the V segment lost 4 bases, leaving 12 bases of the junction unmatched. CDR3 residues: CASSSWGTGRRDTEAFF. Here the CDR3 DNA reads TGTGCCAGCAGCTCATGGGGGACAGGGCGGCGGGACACTGAAGCTTTCTTT.

The chain carries TRBV28 and TRBJ1-2, with D possibly matching TRBD1 (6 bases). This CDR3 is 14 amino acids long. Germline assignment: CDR1 MDHEN and CDR2 SYDVKM. With 6 bases removed from V and 6 bases from J, the gap between germline ends came to 17 bases. CDR3 in DNA: TGTGCCAGCAGCACAGGGATGTATGTACATGGCTACACCTTC. It yields the protein CASSTGMYVHGYTF.

The chain is built from TRBV7-2 and TRBJ2-7, with D tentatively TRBD2 (6 bases). Germline CDR1 reads SGHTA; CDR2 reads FQGNSA. Trimming removed 2 bases at V and 2 bases at J, with 10 bases between. The CDR3 length is 14 residues. Here the CDR3 reads CASSLRREPYEQYF. As DNA, the CDR3 is TGTGCCAGCAGCTTACGGCGGGAACCCTACGAGCAGTACTTC. The complete variable domain, with remaining parts taken from reference TRBV7-2 and TRBJ2-7, reads GAGVSQSPSNKVTEKGKDVELRCDPISGHTALYWYRQSLGQGLEFLIYFQGNSAPDKSGLPSDRFSAERTGGSVSTLTIQRTQQEDSAVYLCASSLRREPYEQYFGPGTRLTVT.

The rearrangement uses TRBV10-1 and TRBJ2-3, with 8 bases lining up with TRBD1. V lost 5 bases, J lost 1 base, and 2 bases stayed unmatched. CDR1 and CDR2 from the germline V gene are WNHNN and SYGVQD (reference sequence). The CDR3 spans 14 residues. CDR3 residues: CASSRTGRTDTQYF. The DNA for the CDR3 is TGCGCCAGCAGTAGGACAGGGCGCACAGATACGCAGTATTTT.

The V call is TRBV5-1, the J call TRBJ2-3; no clear D gene. V lost 4 bases and J lost 4, with 10 bases in between. Germline V gene lookup returns CDR1 SGHRS and CDR2 YFSETQ. The CDR3 extends over 13 amino acids. The CDR3 spells CASSLSLADTQYF. CDR3 DNA: TGCGCCAGCAGCCTCTCCTTGGCAGATACGCAGTATTTT.

There are a few counts of this clone. The rearrangement joins TRBV29-1 to TRBJ1-2, with D unresolved. From germline, CDR1 is SQVTM and CDR2 ANQGSEA. V dropped 4 bases and J dropped 4 bases, with 13 bases sitting between them. This CDR3 has 13 amino acids. The CDR3 DNA is TGCAGCGTTGCACAGCTAAACGGCTATGGCTACACCTTC. As protein: CSVAQLNGYGYTF.

V gene TRBV7-9 combines with J gene TRBJ2-7; 9 nucleotides line up with TRBD2. This CDR3 contains 13 residues. Germline lookup yields CDR1 SEHNR and CDR2 FQNEAQ (reference sequence). With V trimmed by 6 bases and J by 3 bases, 3 bases remained unmatched. CDR3 region: CASRPSGNYEQYF. The CDR3 nucleotides are TGTGCCAGCAGACCTAGCGGGAACTACGAGCAGTACTTC.

The table lists this clone with a few counts. The gene calls are TRBV5-5 and TRBJ2-1; maybe TRBD2 (6 bases). The germline gives CDR1 SGHKS, CDR2 YYEKEE (reference sequence). CDR3 length: 17 residues. V gave up 4 bases and J gave up 0 bases, with 17 bases separating them. DNA for the CDR3: TGTGCCAGCAGCCTGATCCTCCTAGCGTCCTCCTACAATGAGCAGTTCTTC. Amino acid sequence: CASSLILLASSYNEQFF.

This rearrangement joins TRBV6-1 to TRBJ2-1, with 7 nucleotides matching TRBD2. The CDR3 length is 15 residues. V lost 5 bases to trimming and J lost 12 bases; unmatched junction nucleotides: 16. Germline assignment: CDR1 MNHNS and CDR2 SASEGT. CDR3 sequence reads: CASSFPGRALMGQFF. DNA of the CDR3: TGTGCCAGCAGTTTCCCGGGGAGGGCCCTCATGGGGCAGTTCTTC.

V gene TRBV28 combines with J gene TRBJ1-2; tentative D call: TRBD1 (6 bases). CDR1 is MDHEN, CDR2 SYDVKM, per germline. V shed 10 bases and J shed 2 bases, with 8 bases lying between them. This CDR3 has 11 residues. In DNA, the CDR3 is TGTGCCACCGACAGGAACTATGGCTACACCTTC. Translating it yields CATDRNYGYTF.

The rearrangement joins TRBV7-6 to TRBJ1-3, with D tentatively TRBD1 (6 bases). Germline V CDR1 and CDR2: SGHVS, FNYEAQ. The germline V and J ends were trimmed by 2 bases and 4 bases, with 9 bases remaining between them. CDR3 size: 14 residues. The CDR3 DNA follows: TGTGCCAGCAGCTTAACGGACAGCGGAAACACCATATATTTT. Residues: CASSLTDSGNTIYF.

The sample holds a few counts of this clone. The J gene is TRBJ2-7, the V gene TRBV27, with 10 nucleotides matching TRBD1. The length of the CDR3 is 15 residues. V gave up 3 bases and J gave up 6 bases; unmatched junction bases: 8. Per germline, CDR1 MNHEY and CDR2 SMNVEV (reference sequence). CDR3 loop: CASSFGGQGQGEQYF. In DNA, the CDR3 is TGTGCCAGCAGTTTTGGGGGACAGGGGCAAGGCGAGCAGTACTTC.

The chain links TRBV5-1 to TRBJ1-5; D gene uncertain. CDR3 length: 16 residues. The V gene lost 0 bases and the J gene lost 0 bases, with 10 bases spanning the gap. Germline V gene sequence: CDR1 SGHRS, CDR2 YFSETQ. This CDR3 reads CASSLGDTYSNQPQHF. The DNA of the CDR3 is TGCGCCAGCAGCTTGGGTGACACCTATAGCAATCAGCCCCAGCATTTT.

The gene calls are TRBV5-1 and TRBJ1-1; TRBD1 agrees at 8 bases. Germline V gene lookup returns CDR1 SGHRS and CDR2 YFSETQ. After removal of 4 bases from V and 0 bases from J, the junction contained 11 bases not matched to a gene. The CDR3 length is 17 residues. The chain's CDR3 is CASSTKGTGIMNTEAFF. The DNA of the CDR3 is TGCGCCAGCAGCACGAAGGGGACAGGCATTATGAACACTGAAGCTTTCTTT.

This sequence joins TRBV7-6 and TRBJ1-1; D is unclear. Germline-derived CDR1 and CDR2 are SGHVS and FNYEAQ. V was pared by 2 bases and J by 1 base, with 5 bases between. The CDR3 is 13 residues long. DNA for the CDR3: TGTGCCAGCAGCTTATCTTCGAACACTGAAGCTTTCTTT. Translated: CASSLSSNTEAFF.

This sequence joins TRBV27 and TRBJ2-2; D perhaps matches TRBD2 (5 bases). Germline CDR1 is MNHEY and CDR2 is SMNVEV (reference sequence). V dropped 4 bases and J dropped 1 base, with 19 bases sitting between them. The CDR3 runs to 18 residues. CDR3 protein: CASSSLQSIAKNTGELFF. CDR3 DNA sequence: TGTGCCAGCAGTTCCCTACAGTCAATAGCGAAGAACACCGGGGAGCTGTTTTTT.

The chain carries TRBV6-6 and TRBJ2-7; D assignment may be TRBD1 or TRBD2 (5 bases each). This CDR3 is 15 amino acids long. Trimming shortened V by 0 bases and J by 7 bases, and 16 bases separated the two germline ends. CDR1 and CDR2 (germline): MNHNY, SVGAGI (reference sequence). DNA of the CDR3: TGTGCCAGCAGTTACTCGGGGCAGGGAGCGCGGGAGCAGTACTTC. As protein: CASSYSGQGAREQYF.